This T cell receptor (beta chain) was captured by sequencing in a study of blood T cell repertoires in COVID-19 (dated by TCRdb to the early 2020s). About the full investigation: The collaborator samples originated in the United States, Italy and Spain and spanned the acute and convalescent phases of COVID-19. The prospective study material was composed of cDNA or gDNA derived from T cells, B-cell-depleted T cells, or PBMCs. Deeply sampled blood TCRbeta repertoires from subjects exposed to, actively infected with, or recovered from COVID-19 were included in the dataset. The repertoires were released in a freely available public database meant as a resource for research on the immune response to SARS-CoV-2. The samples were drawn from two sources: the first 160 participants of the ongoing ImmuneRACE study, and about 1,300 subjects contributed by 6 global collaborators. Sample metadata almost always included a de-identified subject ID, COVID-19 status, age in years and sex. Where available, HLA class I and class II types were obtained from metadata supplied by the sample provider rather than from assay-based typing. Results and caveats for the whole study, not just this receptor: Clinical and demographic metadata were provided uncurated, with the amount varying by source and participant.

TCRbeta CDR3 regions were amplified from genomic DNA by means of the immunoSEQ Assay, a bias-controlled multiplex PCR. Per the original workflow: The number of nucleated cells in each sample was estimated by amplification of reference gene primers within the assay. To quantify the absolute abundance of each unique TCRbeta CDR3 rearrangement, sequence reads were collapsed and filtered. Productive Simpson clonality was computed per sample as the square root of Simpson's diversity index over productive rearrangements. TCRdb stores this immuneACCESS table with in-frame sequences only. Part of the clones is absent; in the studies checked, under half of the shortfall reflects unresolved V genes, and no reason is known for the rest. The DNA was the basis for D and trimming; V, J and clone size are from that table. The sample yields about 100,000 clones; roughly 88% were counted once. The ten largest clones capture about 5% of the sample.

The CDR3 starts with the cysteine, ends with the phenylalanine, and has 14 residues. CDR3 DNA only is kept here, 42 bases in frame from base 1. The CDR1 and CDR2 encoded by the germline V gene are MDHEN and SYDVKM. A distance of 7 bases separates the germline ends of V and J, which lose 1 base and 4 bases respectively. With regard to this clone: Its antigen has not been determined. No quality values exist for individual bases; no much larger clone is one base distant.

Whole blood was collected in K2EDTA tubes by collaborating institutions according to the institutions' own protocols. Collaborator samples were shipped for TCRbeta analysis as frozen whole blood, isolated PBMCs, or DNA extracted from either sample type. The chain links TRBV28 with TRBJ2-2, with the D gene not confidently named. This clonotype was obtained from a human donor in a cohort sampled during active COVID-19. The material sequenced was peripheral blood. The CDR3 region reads CASSLYGSTGELFF. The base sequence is TGTGCCAGCAGTTTATACGGGTCCACCGGGGAGCTGTTTTTT.